This TCR beta chain was obtained from a study of blood T cell repertoires in COVID-19. Study-wide background: Sources were T cells, B-cell-depleted T cells, or PBMCs; the material itself was cDNA or gDNA.

J lost 7 bases, V lost 4 bases, and 10 bases had no gene match. This CDR3 region has 15 residues. In germline, CDR1 is MNHEY, CDR2 SVGAGI. This clone has just a few counts. Data came from immunoSEQ multiplex PCR; TCRdb stores just in-frame clones and leaves some out. The sample has 150,000 to 200,000 clones; approximately 92% are singletons. The J gene is TRBJ2-7, the V gene TRBV6-5; 10 bases line up with TRBD2. The source of this sequence is a woman aged 50 to 60 with acute or convalescent COVID-19. The specimen sequenced was peripheral blood. The CDR3 spells CASSLLNLAGEEQYF. The CDR3 nucleotides read TGTGCCAGCAGTTTACTAAACCTAGCGGGGGAAGAGCAGTACTTC.